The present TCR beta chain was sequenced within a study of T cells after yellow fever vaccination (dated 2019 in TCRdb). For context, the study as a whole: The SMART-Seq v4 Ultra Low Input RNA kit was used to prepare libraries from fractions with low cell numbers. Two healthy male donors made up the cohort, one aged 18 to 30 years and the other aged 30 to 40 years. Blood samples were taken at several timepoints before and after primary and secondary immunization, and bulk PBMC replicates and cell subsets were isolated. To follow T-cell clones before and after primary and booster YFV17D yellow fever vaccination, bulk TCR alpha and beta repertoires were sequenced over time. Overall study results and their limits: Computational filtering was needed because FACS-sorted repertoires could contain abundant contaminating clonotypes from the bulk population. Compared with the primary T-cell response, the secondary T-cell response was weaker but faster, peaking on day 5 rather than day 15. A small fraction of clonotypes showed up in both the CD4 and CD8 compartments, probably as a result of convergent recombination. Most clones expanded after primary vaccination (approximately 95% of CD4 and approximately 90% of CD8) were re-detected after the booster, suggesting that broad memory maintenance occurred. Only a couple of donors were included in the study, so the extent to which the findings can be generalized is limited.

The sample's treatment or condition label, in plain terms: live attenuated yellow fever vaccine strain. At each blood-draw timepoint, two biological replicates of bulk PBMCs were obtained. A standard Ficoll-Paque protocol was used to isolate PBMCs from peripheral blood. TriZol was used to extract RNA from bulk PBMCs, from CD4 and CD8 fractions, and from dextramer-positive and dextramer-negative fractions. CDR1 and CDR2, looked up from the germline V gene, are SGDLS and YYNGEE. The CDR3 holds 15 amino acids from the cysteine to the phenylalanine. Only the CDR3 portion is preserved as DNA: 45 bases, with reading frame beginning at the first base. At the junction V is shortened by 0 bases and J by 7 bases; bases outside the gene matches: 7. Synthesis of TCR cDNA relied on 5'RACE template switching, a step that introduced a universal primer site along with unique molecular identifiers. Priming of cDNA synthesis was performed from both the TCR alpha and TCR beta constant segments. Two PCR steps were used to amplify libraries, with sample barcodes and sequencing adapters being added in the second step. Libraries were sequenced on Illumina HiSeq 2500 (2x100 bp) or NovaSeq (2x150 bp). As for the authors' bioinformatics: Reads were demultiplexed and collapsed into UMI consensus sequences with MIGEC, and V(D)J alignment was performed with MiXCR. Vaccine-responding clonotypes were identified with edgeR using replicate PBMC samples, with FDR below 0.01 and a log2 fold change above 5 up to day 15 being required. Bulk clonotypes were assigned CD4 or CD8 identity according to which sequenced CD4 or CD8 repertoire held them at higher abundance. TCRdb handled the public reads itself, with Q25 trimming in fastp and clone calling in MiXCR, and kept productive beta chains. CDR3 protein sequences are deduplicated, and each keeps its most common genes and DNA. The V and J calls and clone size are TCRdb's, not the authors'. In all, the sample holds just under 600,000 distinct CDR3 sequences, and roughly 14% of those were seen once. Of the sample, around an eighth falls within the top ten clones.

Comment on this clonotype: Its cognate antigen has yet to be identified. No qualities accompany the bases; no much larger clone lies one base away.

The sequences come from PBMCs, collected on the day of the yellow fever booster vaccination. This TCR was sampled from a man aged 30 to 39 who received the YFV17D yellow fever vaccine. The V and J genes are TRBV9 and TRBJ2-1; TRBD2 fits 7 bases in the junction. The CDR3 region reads CASSVGGGGGNEQFF. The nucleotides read TGTGCCAGCAGCGTAGGCGGGGGTGGAGGGAATGAGCAGTTCTTC.